A single sample gave rise to the 28 T cell receptor beta chains below, sequenced in a study of post-analysis software for immune sequencing data. No antigen has been identified for these receptors. Unique molecular identifiers were present in the TCR beta cDNA libraries. TCRdb used MiXCR to reprocess the PCR reads, holding one entry per CDR3 protein. The sample has 750,000 to 950,000 distinct CDR3 sequences, approximately 50% seen once. Points from the study as a whole: Controls had lower frequencies than patients of roughly five TRBV segments, which included TRBV5-6, TRBV5-1 and TRBV20-1.

The sample consisted of blood. These receptors were collected from a girl under 18 with multiple sclerosis.

This CDR3 reads CASSTDTAGQYF. Written as DNA, the CDR3 is TGTGCCAGCAGCACGGACACGGCGGGGCAGTACTTC. The J gene is TRBJ2-7, the V gene TRBV7-9, with D perhaps being TRBD1 or TRBD2 (5 bases each). Germline-derived CDR1 and CDR2 are SEHNR and FQNEAQ (reference sequence). V was clipped by 5 bases and J by 9 bases, with 14 bases between them. The CDR3 spans 12 residues.

The V call is TRBV9, the J call TRBJ2-4, with D possibly being TRBD1 (6 bases). The CDR3 is 17 amino acids. V was clipped by 0 bases and J by 2 bases, with 15 bases between them. The germline V gene encodes CDR1 SGDLS and CDR2 YYNGEE. CDR3 sequence: CASSVEAGAGSKNIQYF. CDR3 nucleotide sequence: TGTGCCAGCAGCGTAGAGGCAGGGGCCGGGTCCAAAAACATTCAGTACTTC.

This clonotype has only one observation. V gene TRBV20-1 combines with J gene TRBJ2-7; 8 nucleotides agree with TRBD2. The germline V gene encodes CDR1 DFQATT and CDR2 SNEGSKA (reference sequence). CDR3 length: 15 amino acids. V was pared by 7 bases and J by 0 bases, with 11 bases of the junction left unmatched. The CDR3: CSVPFTGGSSYEQYF. For the CDR3, the DNA is TGCAGTGTTCCTTTCACGGGGGGGAGCTCCTACGAGCAGTACTTC.

The rearrangement joins TRBV10-3 to TRBJ1-2; 9 nucleotides agree with TRBD1. The germline CDR1 and CDR2 sequences are ENHRY and SYGVKD. The CDR3 sequence is 14 residues long. Trimming at V came to 6 bases and at J to 6 bases, leaving 8 bases not matched to a gene. Here the CDR3 DNA reads TGTGCCATCAGGGCCGGGACAGGGTTTGATGGCTACACCTTC. This sequence encodes CAIRAGTGFDGYTF.

The rearrangement joins TRBV7-3 to TRBJ1-2; D not resolved. V gave up 5 bases and J gave up 4 bases, with 14 bases separating them. CDR1 and CDR2 from the germline V gene are SGHTA and FQGTGA. The CDR3 is 14 amino acids. The CDR3 sequence is CASSVYPSGYGYTF. DNA for the CDR3: TGTGCCAGCAGCGTCTACCCGTCTGGCTATGGCTACACCTTC. Complete variable domain (other parts from reference TRBV7-3 and TRBJ1-2): GAGVSQTPSNKVTEKGKYVELRCDPISGHTALYWYRQSLGQGPEFLIYFQGTGAADDSGLPNDRFFAVRPEGSVSTLKIQRTERGDSAVYLCASSVYPSGYGYTFGSGTRLTVV.

The genes are TRBV4-1 and TRBJ2-1, with D unresolved. With 1 base removed from V and 9 bases from J, the gap between germline ends came to 7 bases. The germline V gene has CDR1 MGHRA and CDR2 YSYEKL. CDR3 length equals 12 residues. The DNA of the CDR3 is TGCGCCAGCAGCCAAGCTGCCGGTGAGCAGTTCTTC. Its protein is CASSQAAGEQFF.

This clonotype was counted a few times. V usage is TRBV12-3 or TRBV12-4 and J usage is TRBJ2-5, with 7 bases aligning to TRBD2. V trimming: 8 bases; J trimming: 5 bases; junction bases outside the gene matches: 8. This CDR3 is 13 amino acids long. DNA of the CDR3: TGTGCCAGCGGGAGGGGAAGGAAGGAGACCCAGTACTTC. It translates to CASGRGRKETQYF.

The chain is built from TRBV29-1 and TRBJ2-7; D may be TRBD2 (5 bases). The closer fit of TRBJ2-5 to the DNA end suggests the J call may be wrong. Germline CDR1 is SQVTM and CDR2 is ANQGSEA. The CDR3 contains 12 residues. CDR3 coding DNA: TGCAGCGCCTGGACTGGCGCGGAGACCCAGTACTTC. Amino acids: CSAWTGAETQYF.

The chain couples TRBV29-1 to TRBJ2-1; D remains ambiguous. The germline V and J ends were trimmed by 4 bases and 6 bases, with 16 bases remaining between them. The CDR3 length is 14 residues. Per the germline V gene, CDR1 is SQVTM and CDR2 is ANQGSEA. The CDR3 here is CSVAPLRGINEQFF. The CDR3 DNA reads TGCAGCGTTGCGCCCCTCCGAGGCATCAATGAGCAGTTCTTC.

This clonotype was counted a few times. CDR3 DNA sequence: TGTGCCAGCACCCATCAGGGGGGGAGCTTATACAATGAGCAGTTCTTC. Its translation: CASTHQGGSLYNEQFF. The chain combines TRBV7-9 with TRBJ2-1; possibly TRBD1 or TRBD2 for D (7 bases each). Looked up from germline, CDR1 is SEHNR and CDR2 is FQNEAQ (reference sequence). Trimming left V 7 bases short and J 4 bases short, with 20 bases between. The CDR3 consists of 16 residues.

CDR3 sequence (DNA): TGTGCCACCAGCAGAGATCCAAGCAGACAGGTTCCCTACGAGCAGTACTTC. Its translation is CATSRDPSRQVPYEQYF. The V and J genes are TRBV15 and TRBJ2-7; possibly TRBD1 for D (6 bases). CDR3 length: 17 residues. Germline V gene sequence: CDR1 LNHNV, CDR2 YYDKDF (reference sequence). V was pared by 0 bases and J by 2 bases, with 17 bases between.

In the case of this clonotype: At one of its ends the junction is not consistent with the germline gene, which may arise from a read error. CDR3 DNA sequence: TGTGCCGCCAGTGATCCAGGGGGGGCAGGAGATACGCAGTATTTT. Translation: CAASDPGGAGDTQYF. The J gene is TRBJ2-3, the V gene TRBV24-1; D possibly uses TRBD1 or TRBD2 (7 bases each). The germline V gene encodes CDR1 KGHDR and CDR2 SFDVKD. CDR3 length: 15 amino acids.

This chain joins TRBV7-8 and TRBJ2-7, with D possibly being TRBD1 (6 bases). V lost 3 bases and J 4 bases, leaving 22 bases between the germline ends. This CDR3 is 17 amino acids long. Germline V gives CDR1 SGHVS, CDR2 FQNEAQ. CDR3 nucleotide sequence: TGTGCCAGCAGCTTTGTGGCCGCAGGGACAAGTTTTTACGAGCAGTACTTC. It yields the protein CASSFVAAGTSFYEQYF.

V gene TRBV5-1 combines with J gene TRBJ2-3; no clear D. The germline V and J ends were trimmed by 4 bases and 4 bases, with 13 bases remaining between them. This CDR3 spans 14 amino acids. The V gene's germline CDR1 is SGHRS and CDR2 YFSETQ. The CDR3 DNA reads as TGCGCCAGCAGCCAGGCTAGTCGGGCAGATACGCAGTATTTT. Its protein is CASSQASRADTQYF.

The genes are TRBV7-9 and TRBJ2-1; D remains ambiguous. The CDR3 covers 18 residues. Germline CDR1 reads SEHNR; CDR2 reads FQNEAQ (reference sequence). Trimming cost V 6 bases and J 6 bases, with 27 bases left between them. The CDR3 sequence is CASSPWQALVGTPNEQFF. The CDR3 nucleotides read TGTGCCAGCAGTCCCTGGCAGGCCCTAGTGGGTACTCCCAATGAGCAGTTCTTC.

J is TRBJ2-1 and V is TRBV5-6; D gene ambiguous. Looked up from germline, CDR1 is SGHDT and CDR2 is YYEEEE. This CDR3 comprises 13 residues. V was trimmed by 2 bases and J by 3 bases, leaving 6 bases between them. The CDR3 sequence: CASSFAYYNEQFF. For the CDR3, the DNA is TGTGCCAGCAGCTTTGCTTACTACAATGAGCAGTTCTTC.

The genes are TRBV29-1 and TRBJ1-1, with a weak D call TRBD1 (6 bases). Germline values: CDR1 SQVTM, CDR2 ANQGSEA. Trimming took 6 bases from V and 8 from J, leaving 16 bases between them. The CDR3 consists of 12 residues. The CDR3: CSVYREDAEAFF. The CDR3 bases are TGCAGCGTGTACAGGGAGGACGCCGAAGCTTTCTTT.

The V gene is TRBV5-1, the J gene TRBJ1-1, with D possibly matching TRBD1 (5 bases). Trimming took 4 bases from V and 1 from J, leaving 11 bases between them. Germline assignment: CDR1 SGHRS and CDR2 YFSETQ. The CDR3 sequence is 14 residues long. The CDR3 DNA is TGCGCCAGCAGCGAGGGACCTAGGAACACTGAAGCTTTCTTT. Encoded protein: CASSEGPRNTEAFF.

V gene TRBV9 combines with J gene TRBJ1-1, with TRBD1 as a possible D gene (5 bases). V lost 4 bases, J lost 2 bases, and 18 bases lay in between. The germline V gene has CDR1 SGDLS and CDR2 YYNGEE. CDR3 length equals 16 residues. The CDR3: CASSPQRGTVNTEAFF. CDR3 sequence (DNA): TGTGCCAGCAGCCCACAAAGGGGAACAGTCAACACTGAAGCTTTCTTT.

V usage is TRBV10-1 and J usage is TRBJ2-7; TRBD1 matches 7 bases. V lost 2 bases and J lost 6; bases outside the gene matches: 10. Germline CDR1 reads WNHNN; CDR2 reads SYGVQD (reference sequence). CDR3 length: 15 amino acids. The CDR3 coding sequence is TGCGCCAGCAGTGAGACCTCGGACAGGTCGAGCGAGCAGTACTTC. This codes for CASSETSDRSSEQYF.

This chain uses TRBV6-6 with TRBJ2-7; perhaps TRBD1 as D (6 bases). Germline V gene lookup returns CDR1 MNHNY and CDR2 SVGAGI (reference sequence). The length of the CDR3 is 14 residues. V shed 0 bases and J shed 2 bases, with 8 bases lying between them. This CDR3 reads CASSYSGQTYEQYF. The CDR3 bases are TGTGCCAGCAGTTACTCCGGACAGACCTACGAGCAGTACTTC.

As regards this clonotype: Germline and junction disagree at one end, which may indicate a read error. This chain links TRBV15 with TRBJ1-5, with 7 bases aligning to TRBD1. The germline CDR1 and CDR2 sequences are LNHNV and YYDKDF (reference sequence). The CDR3 runs to 14 residues. The CDR3 coding sequence is TGTACCACCAGCGCAGGGGGAACGAATCAGCCCCAGCATTTT. Amino acid sequence: CTTSAGGTNQPQHF.

V gene TRBV10-3 combines with J gene TRBJ2-5, with TRBD1 as a possible D gene (6 bases). CDR1 ENHRY and CDR2 SYGVKD come from the germline V gene. V was clipped by 10 bases and J by 5 bases, with 11 bases between them. The CDR3 sequence is 11 residues long. CDR3 region: CASQGSETQYF. The CDR3 region has the DNA TGTGCCAGTCAGGGGAGTGAGACCCAGTACTTC.

In its sample, this clonotype was seen once. The V and J genes are TRBV29-1 and TRBJ2-1; 10 positions match TRBD1. The ends lost 5 bases at V and 7 bases at J; junction bases unmatched: 5. CDR1 is SQVTM, CDR2 ANQGSEA, per germline. The CDR3 has 13 residues. CDR3 protein: CSVRDRGRNEQFF. For the CDR3, the DNA is TGCAGCGTTCGCGACAGGGGGCGGAATGAGCAGTTCTTC.

The rearrangement uses TRBV20-1 and TRBJ2-7; D gene unclear. In germline, CDR1 is DFQATT, CDR2 SNEGSKA (reference sequence). Trimming shortened V by 1 base and J by 3 bases, and 13 bases separated the two germline ends. This CDR3 region has 14 residues. The CDR3 sequence: CSARGSTGYYEQYF. The CDR3 nucleotides are TGCAGTGCTAGAGGGTCGACTGGCTACTACGAGCAGTACTTC.

The J gene is TRBJ1-2, the V gene TRBV5-1, with D possibly matching TRBD1 (5 bases). V lost 3 bases and J 6 bases, leaving 21 bases between the germline ends. Germline V CDR1 and CDR2: SGHRS, YFSETQ. The CDR3 extends over 16 amino acids. CDR3 protein: CASSSSPEGLNHGYTF. The CDR3 coding sequence is TGCGCCAGCAGCTCGAGCCCCGAGGGGCTAAATCATGGCTACACCTTC.

This chain connects TRBV7-3 to TRBJ2-3; D not resolved. In germline, CDR1 is SGHTA, CDR2 FQGTGA. The length of the CDR3 is 14 residues. The ends were cut back, 5 bases at V and 2 bases at J, with 11 bases in the middle. The CDR3 sequence is CASSPGPFTDTQYF. As DNA, the CDR3 is TGTGCCAGCAGCCCCGGGCCGTTCACAGATACGCAGTATTTT.

The V and J genes are TRBV20-1 and TRBJ2-3, with D possibly being TRBD1 (6 bases). Germline CDR1 reads DFQATT; CDR2 reads SNEGSKA (reference sequence). The germline V and J ends were trimmed by 0 bases and 3 bases, with 22 bases remaining between them. This CDR3 has 18 amino acids. CDR3 DNA sequence: TGCAGTGCTAGAGATCTTATTGGTCTAGCCCAGGGGACAGATACGCAGTATTTT. Amino acids: CSARDLIGLAQGTDTQYF.